The clone carrying this T cell receptor (beta chain) has at least ten counts. Per the germline V gene, CDR1 is LNHDA and CDR2 is SQIVND (reference sequence). This CDR3 contains 14 residues. V lost 5 bases to trimming and J lost 2 bases, with 11 bases between them. RNA transcripts provided the source from which TCR beta CDR3 regions were amplified. A set of HTBI primers served as the primers for a first-round RT-PCR of the TCR CDR3. TCRdb re-analysed the multiplex PCR reads in MiXCR, keeping a single row per CDR3 protein. Of around 200,000 distinct CDR3 sequences in the sample, about a sixth are singletons; the top ten hold 25% to 30%. This sample is part of a study of T cells in Graves' hyperthyroidism and ophthalmopathy. Across the study: Peripheral blood sampling occurred at initial diagnosis, before any treatment.

Sequencing was performed on blood. This TCR was sampled from a woman in her forties or fifties with Graves' hyperthyroidism. The V gene is TRBV19, the J gene TRBJ2-3, with D possibly being TRBD2 (5 bases). This CDR3 is CASSPGMPTDTQYF. CDR3 coding DNA: TGTGCCAGTAGTCCCGGGATGCCCACAGATACGCAGTATTTT.